This T cell receptor beta chain was observed in a study of T cells after yellow fever vaccination. Background on the study: It was SMART-Seq v4 Ultra Low Input that prepared the fractions with low cell numbers. Study-level points and caveats: Repertoires sorted by FACS could include abundant clonotypes that are contaminants from the bulk population. Boosting was followed by the reappearance of most primary-vaccination clones (roughly 95% CD4, around 90% CD8).

With regard to this clonotype: The antigen is not known.

The study made its TCR cDNA through 5'RACE template switching. That step introduced a universal primer site along with UMIs. TCRdb re-called the 5' RACE reads through MiXCR, storing one row per CDR3 protein. The table lists roughly 79,000 distinct CDR3 sequences, around 7% of them singletons, with roughly 29% in the top ten. This TCR was recovered from a man younger than 30 who received the YFV17D yellow fever vaccine. The starting material was CD8+ T cells sorted from PBMCs, obtained around 10 days after the first yellow fever vaccination.

The CDR3 region has the DNA TGTGCCAGCAGCTCGAATCCCGGGGGGCGGGAGACCCAGTACTTC. This gives the protein CASSSNPGGRETQYF. This chain uses TRBV7-2 with TRBJ2-5, with TRBD2 as a possible D gene (7 bases). V was shortened by 4 bases and J by 5 bases, with 17 bases between the two germline ends. Germline-derived CDR1 and CDR2 are SGHTA and FQGNSA. The CDR3 contains 15 residues.